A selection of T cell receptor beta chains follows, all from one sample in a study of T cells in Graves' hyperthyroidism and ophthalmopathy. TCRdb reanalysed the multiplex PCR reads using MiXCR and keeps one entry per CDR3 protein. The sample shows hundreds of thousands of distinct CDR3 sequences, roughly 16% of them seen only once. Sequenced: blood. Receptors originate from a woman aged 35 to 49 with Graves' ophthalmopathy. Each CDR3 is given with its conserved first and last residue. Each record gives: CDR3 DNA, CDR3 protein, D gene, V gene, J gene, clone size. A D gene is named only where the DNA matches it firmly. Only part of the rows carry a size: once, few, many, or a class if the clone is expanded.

CDR3nt: TGTGCCAGCAGTTCACCAAACTATGGCTACACCTTC
CDR3aa: CASSSPNYGYTF
d_gene: NA
v_gene: TRBV28
j_gene: TRBJ1-2
abundance: many

CDR3nt: TGCAGCGTCGTTTCAGACCGAGAGACCCAGTACTTC
CDR3aa: CSVVSDRETQYF
d_gene: NA
v_gene: TRBV29-1
j_gene: TRBJ2-5
abundance: NA

CDR3nt: TGTGCCAGCAGCCTCTTGGGACTGAAGAACACTGAAGCTTTCTTT
CDR3aa: CASSLLGLKNTEAFF
d_gene: NA
v_gene: TRBV7-8
j_gene: TRBJ1-1
abundance: many

CDR3nt: TGTGCCAGCAGTTACCTTGGACTAGCGGGCTACGAGCAGTACTTC
CDR3aa: CASSYLGLAGYEQYF
d_gene: TRBD2
v_gene: TRBV6-2/TRBV6-3
j_gene: TRBJ2-7
abundance: few

CDR3nt: TGCGCCAGCAGCTTGGACACCAGCTCCTACAATGAGCAGTTCTTC
CDR3aa: CASSLDTSSYNEQFF
d_gene: NA
v_gene: TRBV5-1
j_gene: TRBJ2-1
abundance: many

CDR3nt: TGCAGTGCTAGAGATCGGTTAGCAGGGCAGAAAGGCTACACCTTC
CDR3aa: CSARDRLAGQKGYTF
d_gene: NA
v_gene: TRBV20-1
j_gene: TRBJ1-2
abundance: NA

CDR3nt: TGCAGTGCTAGAGAAGGGGTGGAAGACGAGCAGTACTTC
CDR3aa: CSAREGVEDEQYF
d_gene: NA
v_gene: TRBV20-1
j_gene: TRBJ2-7
abundance: many

CDR3nt: TGTGCCAGCAGCACCTGGGGGGTCAGGGCGCAGTTCTTC
CDR3aa: CASSTWGVRAQFF
d_gene: NA
v_gene: TRBV7-9
j_gene: TRBJ2-1
abundance: NA

CDR3nt: TGCAGCGGACAGGGGGCCTACAATGAGCAGTTCTTC
CDR3aa: CSGQGAYNEQFF
d_gene: TRBD1
v_gene: TRBV29-1
j_gene: TRBJ2-1
abundance: few

CDR3nt: TGTGCCAGCAGCGAAGGAGGACTAGCGGGAGTCAGGGAGACCCAGTACTTC
CDR3aa: CASSEGGLAGVRETQYF
d_gene: TRBD2
v_gene: TRBV9
j_gene: TRBJ2-5
abundance: many

CDR3nt: TGTGCCAGCAGTTGGTCTCAGGGCACAAGTAGTGGCTACACCTTC
CDR3aa: CASSWSQGTSSGYTF
d_gene: NA
v_gene: TRBV2
j_gene: TRBJ1-2
abundance: many

CDR3nt: TGCGCCAGCAGCCCCGGGAGGTGGGGGGGCGCTGATACGCAGTATTTT
CDR3aa: CASSPGRWGGADTQYF
d_gene: NA
v_gene: TRBV4-1
j_gene: TRBJ2-3
abundance: NA

CDR3nt: TGTGCCAGTAGTATGGACGGTGGGAACACTGAAGCTTTCTTT
CDR3aa: CASSMDGGNTEAFF
d_gene: NA
v_gene: TRBV19
j_gene: TRBJ1-1
abundance: NA

CDR3nt: TGTGCCATCCCCGCCGGGGTTGGGGACATTCAGTACTTC
CDR3aa: CAIPAGVGDIQYF
d_gene: NA
v_gene: TRBV18
j_gene: TRBJ2-4
abundance: many

CDR3nt: TGTGCCAGCAGCCCCCTCCAAGCGAACACCGGGGAGCTGTTTTTT
CDR3aa: CASSPLQANTGELFF
d_gene: NA
v_gene: TRBV28
j_gene: TRBJ2-2
abundance: many

CDR3nt: TGTGCCATCAGTGAGTCGAAGGGCGAGCAGTACTTC
CDR3aa: CAISESKGEQYF
d_gene: NA
v_gene: TRBV10-3
j_gene: TRBJ2-7
abundance: NA

CDR3nt: TGTGCCAGCAGGGAGAGGGGCATCACTGAAGCTTTCTTT
CDR3aa: CASRERGITEAFF
d_gene: NA
v_gene: TRBV6-1
j_gene: TRBJ1-1
abundance: many

CDR3nt: TGTGCCAGCAGCGTAGCTACCGGGGACCACTACGAGCAGTACTTC
CDR3aa: CASSVATGDHYEQYF
d_gene: NA
v_gene: TRBV9
j_gene: TRBJ2-7
abundance: few

CDR3nt: TGTGCCAGCAGCTTGGTACCGCCCGGCTACACCTTC
CDR3aa: CASSLVPPGYTF
d_gene: NA
v_gene: TRBV5-4
j_gene: TRBJ1-2
abundance: few

CDR3nt: TGTGCCAGCTTGGTGGGACAGCTGAACACTGAAGCTTTCTTT
CDR3aa: CASLVGQLNTEAFF
d_gene: TRBD1
v_gene: TRBV2
j_gene: TRBJ1-1
abundance: many

CDR3nt: TGCGCCAGCAACCCGGGACAGCGATACAATGAGCAGTTCTTC
CDR3aa: CASNPGQRYNEQFF
d_gene: TRBD1
v_gene: TRBV5-1
j_gene: TRBJ2-1
abundance: few

CDR3nt: TGTGCCAGCAGTTTCGGGGGCGTGGACACTGAAGCTTTCTTT
CDR3aa: CASSFGGVDTEAFF
d_gene: NA
v_gene: TRBV12-3/TRBV12-4
j_gene: TRBJ1-1
abundance: many

CDR3nt: TGTGCCAGCAGCCAAGATTTAGCGGGAGGGGTAGAGACCCAGTACTTC
CDR3aa: CASSQDLAGGVETQYF
d_gene: TRBD2
v_gene: TRBV4-2
j_gene: TRBJ2-5
abundance: few

CDR3nt: TGTGCCAGCAGTTTCCTTAATCCTGGGCCAGCTTTCTTT
CDR3aa: CASSFLNPGPAFF
d_gene: NA
v_gene: TRBV27
j_gene: TRBJ1-1
abundance: many

CDR3nt: TGTGCCAGCAGCCAAGATTTCGGGACAGGGCATGGCTACACCTTC
CDR3aa: CASSQDFGTGHGYTF
d_gene: TRBD1
v_gene: TRBV3-1
j_gene: TRBJ1-2
abundance: many

CDR3nt: TGTGCCAGCAGTTTGGTGCAAGAGACCCAGTACTTC
CDR3aa: CASSLVQETQYF
d_gene: NA
v_gene: TRBV5-1
j_gene: TRBJ2-5
abundance: many

CDR3nt: TGTGCCAGCAGACAAGGGGGGAATCCGAACACTGAAGCTTTCTTT
CDR3aa: CASRQGGNPNTEAFF
d_gene: NA
v_gene: TRBV3-1
j_gene: TRBJ1-1
abundance: NA

CDR3nt: TGTGCCAGCAGCTTAGCGCAGGGGGCAGGGGGAAACACCATATATTTT
CDR3aa: CASSLAQGAGGNTIYF
d_gene: TRBD1
v_gene: TRBV7-8
j_gene: TRBJ1-3
abundance: NA

CDR3nt: TGTGCCAGCAGCCAGGCAGAGTCGAACACCGGGGAGCTGTTTTTT
CDR3aa: CASSQAESNTGELFF
d_gene: NA
v_gene: TRBV3-1
j_gene: TRBJ2-2
abundance: many

CDR3nt: TGTGCCAGCCGGGGAGGTTATGGCTACACCTTC
CDR3aa: CASRGGYGYTF
d_gene: NA
v_gene: TRBV18
j_gene: TRBJ1-2
abundance: many

CDR3nt: TGTGCCAGCAGTCTTAATTCACCCCTCCACTTT
CDR3aa: CASSLNSPLHF
d_gene: NA
v_gene: TRBV2
j_gene: TRBJ1-6
abundance: many

CDR3nt: TGTGCCAGCTCACGGGACAGAAAGAATTCACCCCTCCACTTT
CDR3aa: CASSRDRKNSPLHF
d_gene: TRBD1
v_gene: TRBV18
j_gene: TRBJ1-6
abundance: many

CDR3nt: TGTGCCAGCAGCTTAGGAGCCATGAATGAGCAGTTCTTC
CDR3aa: CASSLGAMNEQFF
d_gene: NA
v_gene: TRBV11-2
j_gene: TRBJ2-1
abundance: few

CDR3nt: TGTGCCAGCAGCCCTTTTCGGACAACTAGCACAGATACGCAGTATTTT
CDR3aa: CASSPFRTTSTDTQYF
d_gene: NA
v_gene: TRBV12-3/TRBV12-4
j_gene: TRBJ2-3
abundance: NA

CDR3nt: TGTGCCAGCAGTTTAGACGGACAGGGAGGCTATGGCTACACCTTC
CDR3aa: CASSLDGQGGYGYTF
d_gene: TRBD1
v_gene: TRBV12-3/TRBV12-4
j_gene: TRBJ1-2
abundance: many

CDR3nt: TGTGCCAGCAGTTTACAAACCGGGATACAATACTTC
CDR3aa: CASSLQTGIQYF
d_gene: NA
v_gene: TRBV28
j_gene: TRBJ2-5
abundance: NA

CDR3nt: TGTGCCAGCAGCTTAGCGACAGTTGGGACTGAAGCTTTCTTT
CDR3aa: CASSLATVGTEAFF
d_gene: NA
v_gene: TRBV7-3
j_gene: TRBJ1-1
abundance: NA

CDR3nt: TGCAGTGCGTCGGGACGCGGGGGCTACACCTTC
CDR3aa: CSASGRGGYTF
d_gene: NA
v_gene: TRBV20-1
j_gene: TRBJ1-2
abundance: many

CDR3nt: TGTGCCAGCAGCTTCTTTGGGTCTGAAGCTTTCTTT
CDR3aa: CASSFFGSEAFF
d_gene: NA
v_gene: TRBV11-1
j_gene: TRBJ1-1
abundance: many

CDR3nt: TGTGCCAGCAGTTACTCCCTAGCGGTTGCGACGGGGACCGGGGAGCTGTTTTTT
CDR3aa: CASSYSLAVATGTGELFF
d_gene: TRBD2
v_gene: TRBV6-6
j_gene: TRBJ2-2
abundance: NA

CDR3nt: TGTGCCAGCAGCCCCTTCGGGGGACAGGGGCCCTCCAATGAGCAGTTCTTC
CDR3aa: CASSPFGGQGPSNEQFF
d_gene: TRBD1
v_gene: TRBV27
j_gene: TRBJ2-1
abundance: many

CDR3nt: TGTGCCAGCAGTCTCATCGCAGGGGCCAACAATGAGCAGTTCTTC
CDR3aa: CASSLIAGANNEQFF
d_gene: NA
v_gene: TRBV11-2
j_gene: TRBJ2-1
abundance: many

CDR3nt: TGCGCGGCTCAGAGAGGGACTAGCCTCAATGAGCAGTTCTTC
CDR3aa: CAAQRGTSLNEQFF
d_gene: TRBD2
v_gene: TRBV20-1
j_gene: TRBJ2-1
abundance: NA

CDR3nt: TGTGCCAGCAGTGAAGCGTTCTGGGATCGACTCTATGGCTACACCTTC
CDR3aa: CASSEAFWDRLYGYTF
d_gene: NA
v_gene: TRBV6-1
j_gene: TRBJ1-2
abundance: NA

CDR3nt: TGCAGCGTTGAGGAACGAGCCGGGGAGCTGTTTTTT
CDR3aa: CSVEERAGELFF
d_gene: NA
v_gene: TRBV29-1
j_gene: TRBJ2-2
abundance: many

CDR3nt: TGTGCCAGCAGTTTAGCAGGGGTCCCTGAAGCTTTCTTT
CDR3aa: CASSLAGVPEAFF
d_gene: NA
v_gene: TRBV28
j_gene: TRBJ1-1
abundance: many

CDR3nt: TGTGCCATCAGTGCGGGACAGCAATCCTACGAGCAGTACTTC
CDR3aa: CAISAGQQSYEQYF
d_gene: TRBD1
v_gene: TRBV10-3
j_gene: TRBJ2-7
abundance: NA

CDR3nt: TGTGCCAGCTCACCACCGCTCAGGGGCTCCTACAATGAGCAGTTCTTC
CDR3aa: CASSPPLRGSYNEQFF
d_gene: NA
v_gene: TRBV18
j_gene: TRBJ2-1
abundance: many

CDR3nt: TGTGCCAGCAGTCAGGCAGGGGCTTACTACGAGCAGTACTTC
CDR3aa: CASSQAGAYYEQYF
d_gene: NA
v_gene: TRBV6-2/TRBV6-3
j_gene: TRBJ2-7
abundance: NA

CDR3nt: TGCAGTGCTAATCCCAGCGGGGTCATGACCCAGTACTTC
CDR3aa: CSANPSGVMTQYF
d_gene: TRBD2
v_gene: TRBV20-1
j_gene: TRBJ2-5
abundance: many

CDR3nt: TGTGCCAGCAGTTTAGCATCAGGGAACTATGGCTACACCTTC
CDR3aa: CASSLASGNYGYTF
d_gene: NA
v_gene: TRBV12-3/TRBV12-4
j_gene: TRBJ1-2
abundance: many

CDR3nt: TGTGCCAGCAGCGACGGCCCAGGGAGGAGCTCCTACAATGAGCAGTTCTTC
CDR3aa: CASSDGPGRSSYNEQFF
d_gene: NA
v_gene: TRBV6-2/TRBV6-3
j_gene: TRBJ2-1
abundance: many

CDR3nt: TGCAGTGCTAGAGCAGGGACAGGGAATTCACCCCTCCACTTT
CDR3aa: CSARAGTGNSPLHF
d_gene: TRBD1
v_gene: TRBV20-1
j_gene: TRBJ1-6
abundance: many

CDR3nt: TGTGCCAGCACCCGAGTCCCACGGTGGTGGGATACGCAGTATTTT
CDR3aa: CASTRVPRWWDTQYF
d_gene: NA
v_gene: TRBV6-2/TRBV6-3
j_gene: TRBJ2-3
abundance: NA

CDR3nt: TGTGCCAGCAGCCCCCGCAGCATGGTCAATGAGCAGTTCTTC
CDR3aa: CASSPRSMVNEQFF
d_gene: NA
v_gene: TRBV3-1
j_gene: TRBJ2-1
abundance: NA